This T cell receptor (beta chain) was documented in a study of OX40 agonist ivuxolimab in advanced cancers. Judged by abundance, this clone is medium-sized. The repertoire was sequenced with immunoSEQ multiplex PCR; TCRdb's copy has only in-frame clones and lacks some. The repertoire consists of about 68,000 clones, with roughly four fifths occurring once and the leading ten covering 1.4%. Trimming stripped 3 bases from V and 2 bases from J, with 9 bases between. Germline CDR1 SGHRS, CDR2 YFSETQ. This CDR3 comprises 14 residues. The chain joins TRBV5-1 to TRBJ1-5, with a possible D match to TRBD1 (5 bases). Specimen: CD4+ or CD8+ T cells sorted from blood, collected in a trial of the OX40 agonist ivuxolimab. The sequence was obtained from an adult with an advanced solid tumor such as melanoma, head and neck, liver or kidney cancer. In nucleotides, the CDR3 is TGCGCCAGCAGCTCGAGGGGAGGCAATCAGCCCCAGCATTTT. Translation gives CASSSRGGNQPQHF.